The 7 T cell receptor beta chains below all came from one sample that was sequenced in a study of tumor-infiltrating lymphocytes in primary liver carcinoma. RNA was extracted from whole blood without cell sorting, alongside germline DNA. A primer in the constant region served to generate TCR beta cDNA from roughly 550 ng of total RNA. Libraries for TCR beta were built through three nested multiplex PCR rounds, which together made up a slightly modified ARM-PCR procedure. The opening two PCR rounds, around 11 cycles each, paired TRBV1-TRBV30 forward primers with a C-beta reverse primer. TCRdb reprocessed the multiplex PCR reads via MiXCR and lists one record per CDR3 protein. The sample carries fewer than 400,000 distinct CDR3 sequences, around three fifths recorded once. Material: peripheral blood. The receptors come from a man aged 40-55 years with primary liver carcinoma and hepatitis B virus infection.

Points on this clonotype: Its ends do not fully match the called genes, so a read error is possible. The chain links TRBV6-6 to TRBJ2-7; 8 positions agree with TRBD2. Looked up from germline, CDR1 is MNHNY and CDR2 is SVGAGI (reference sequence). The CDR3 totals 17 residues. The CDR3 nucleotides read TGTGCCAGCAGGCCGAGCTCGACTAGCGAGATCTTTTCCGAGCACTACTTC. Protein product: CASRPSSTSEIFSEHYF.

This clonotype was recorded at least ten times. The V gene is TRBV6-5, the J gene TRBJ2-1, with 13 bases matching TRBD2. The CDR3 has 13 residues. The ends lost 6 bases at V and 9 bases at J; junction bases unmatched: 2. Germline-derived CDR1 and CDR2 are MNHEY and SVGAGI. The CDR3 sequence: CASRLAGGVEQFF. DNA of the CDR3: TGTGCCAGCAGACTAGCGGGAGGGGTTGAGCAGTTCTTC.

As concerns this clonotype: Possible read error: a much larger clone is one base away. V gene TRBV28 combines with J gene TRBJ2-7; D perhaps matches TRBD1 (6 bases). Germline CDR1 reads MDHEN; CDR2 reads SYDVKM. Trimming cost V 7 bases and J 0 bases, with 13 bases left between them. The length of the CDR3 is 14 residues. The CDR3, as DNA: TGTGCCAGCATGACAGGTAAAAGCTCCTACGAGCAGTACTTC. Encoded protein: CASMTGKSSYEQYF.

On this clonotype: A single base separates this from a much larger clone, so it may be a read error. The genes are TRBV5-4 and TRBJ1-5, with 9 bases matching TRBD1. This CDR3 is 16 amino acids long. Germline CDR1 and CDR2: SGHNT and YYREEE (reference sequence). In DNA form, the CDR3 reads TGTGCCAACAGCTACCGGACAGGGGACTTCGACCAGCCCCAGCATTTT. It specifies CANSYRTGDFDQPQHF.

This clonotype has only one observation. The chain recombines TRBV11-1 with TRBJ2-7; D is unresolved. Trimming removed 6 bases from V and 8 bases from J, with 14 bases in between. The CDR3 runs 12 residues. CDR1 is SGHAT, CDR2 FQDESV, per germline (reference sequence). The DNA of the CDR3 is TGTGCCAGCAGTTTAAGAAAATCCAAGCAGTACTTC. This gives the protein CASSLRKSKQYF.

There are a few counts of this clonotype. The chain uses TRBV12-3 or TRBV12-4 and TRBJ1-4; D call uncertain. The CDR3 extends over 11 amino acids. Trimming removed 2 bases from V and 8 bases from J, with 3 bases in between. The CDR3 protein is CASSLSEKLFF. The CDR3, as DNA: TGTGCCAGCAGTTTATCCGAAAAACTGTTTTTT.

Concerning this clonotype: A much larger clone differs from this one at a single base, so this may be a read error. The CDR3 region has the DNA TGTGCCAGCGGCTTGTTCGGTAATTACGAGCAGTACTTC. This translates into CASGLFGNYEQYF. This sequence joins TRBV5-6 and TRBJ2-7; D unresolved. The V gene's germline CDR1 is SGHDT and CDR2 YYEEEE. The CDR3 totals 13 residues. Variable domain in full (rest from reference TRBV5-6 and TRBJ2-7): DAGVTQSPTHLIKTRGQQVTLRCSPKSGHDTVSWYQQALGQGPQFIFQYYEEEERQRGNFPDRFSGHQFPNYSSELNVNALLLGDSALYLCASGLFGNYEQYFGPGTRLTVT.